The T cell receptor (beta chain) described here comes from a study of T cell repertoires in cytomegalovirus infection (dated by TCRdb to about 2019). A note on the overall study: Donor HLA type was relevant to the analysis, as public TCR beta signatures indicated carriage of CMV infection together with the matching HLA type. Paper-wide results and their limitations: The ex vivo response was dominated by HLA-C-restricted CMV-specific TCR beta clonotypes, and the single most frequent clonotype in two of eight donors was supplied by these HLA-C-restricted clonotypes. In both this cohort and an independent roughly 330-donor cohort, the cumulative frequency of public TCR beta family members distinguished carriers of CMV infection plus the relevant HLA type.

The instrument given in TCRdb is Illumina HiSeq 1500. TCRdb applied fastp at Q25 and MiXCR to the public reads, then kept only in-frame beta chains. Rows with one shared CDR3 protein collapse into an entry with the most common genes and DNA. Here the sample has around 300,000 distinct CDR3 sequences; 8% to 10% occur a single time. The leading ten clones occupy roughly 4% of the sample. This clonotype occurred many times. Its antigen is not yet known. It has no much larger one-base neighbor in the sample; base qualities were not kept. V is pared back by 2 bases and J by 5 bases, with 5 bases lying between the germline termini. The germline V gene sets CDR1 to SGHDT and CDR2 to YYEEEE. The CDR3 runs 11 residues from the cysteine to the phenylalanine. Only the CDR3 region is kept as DNA, spanning 33 bases read in frame from base 1.

Sequenced: PBMCs. The sequence was collected from a human donor in good health (CMV status not recorded). Some clones in this sample may be carry-over from other donors' samples. The rearrangement combines TRBV5-6 with TRBJ2-7; a confident D gene designation cannot be given. At the DNA level, the sequence is TGTGCCAGCAGCTTCGGAGACGAGCAGTACTTC. It codes for CASSFGDEQYF.